A selection of T cell receptor delta chains follows, all from one sample in a study of Vδ1+ human thymocytes. TCRdb reran clone calling via CATT on the multiplex PCR reads. In the table there are more than 45,000 delta-chain clones, over 12% of which are singletons. The specimen sequenced was Vdelta1+ gamma-delta thymocytes from the thymus. These receptors all stem from a girl less than two years old who had congenital heart surgery. Both conserved end residues are part of each CDR3. The D gene is left open where the match is weak. The size field is filled for only some rows; it gives once, few, many or a size class.

D gene: -
V gene: TRDV1
clone size: -
J gene: TRDJ1
CDR3 DNA: TGTGCTCTTGGGGACCTCATCGTGAGGGCATCCGTTGTCGCGACTTACACCGATAAACTCATCTTT
CDR3 protein: CALGDLIVRASVVATYTDKLIF

D gene: -
V gene: TRDV1
clone size: few
J gene: TRDJ1
CDR3 DNA: TGTGCTCTTGGGGAAAATTCCTATCCCATACTGCCTATATACACCGATAAACTCATCTTT
CDR3 protein: CALGENSYPILPIYTDKLIF

D gene: -
V gene: TRDV1
clone size: -
J gene: TRDJ1
CDR3 DNA: TGTGCTCTTGGGGAACCTCCTCGTTCCTTACCCAACGATAAACTCATCTTT
CDR3 protein: CALGEPPRSLPNDKLIF

D gene: TRDD3
V gene: TRDV1
clone size: few
J gene: TRDJ1
CDR3 DNA: TGTGCTCTTGGGGAATTACTTTGGGGTCGCACTGGGGGTCCTTACACCGATAAACTCATCTTT
CDR3 protein: CALGELLWGRTGGPYTDKLIF

D gene: TRDD3
V gene: TRDV1
clone size: -
J gene: TRDJ1
CDR3 DNA: TGTGCTCTTGGGGAACGTCGGGATATCTGGGGGATAATCGACGATAAACTCATCTTT
CDR3 protein: CALGERRDIWGIIDDKLIF

D gene: -
V gene: TRDV1
clone size: few
J gene: TRDJ1
CDR3 DNA: TGTGCTCTTGGGTTCATGACGTGCCTCGCTACGTACACCGATAAACTCATCTTT
CDR3 protein: CALGFMTCLATYTDKLIF

D gene: TRDD3
V gene: TRDV2
clone size: many
J gene: TRDJ1
CDR3 DNA: TGTGCCTGTGACACCGAGTCTGGGGGATACGCGAGACAGAAGACCGATAAACTCATCTTT
CDR3 protein: CACDTESGGYARQKTDKLIF

D gene: TRDD3
V gene: TRDV1
clone size: few
J gene: TRDJ1
CDR3 DNA: TGTGCTCTTGGGGAACCCCCCAGGGGGTTCCCTTCTACTGGGGGATACGGGAACACCGATAAACTCATCTTT
CDR3 protein: CALGEPPRGFPSTGGYGNTDKLIF

D gene: TRDD3
V gene: TRDV3
clone size: few
J gene: TRDJ1
CDR3 DNA: TGTGCCTCCGATGCCTTATTCTGGGGGATACGAGGGAATAAACTCATCTTT
CDR3 protein: CASDALFWGIRGNKLIF

D gene: TRDD3
V gene: TRDV1
clone size: -
J gene: TRDJ1
CDR3 DNA: TGTGCTCTTGGGGAAAAACCTCTACACCGGTCGTGGGGGGATAAGTCCGATAAACTCATCTTT
CDR3 protein: CALGEKPLHRSWGDKSDKLIF

D gene: TRDD3
V gene: TRDV1
clone size: -
J gene: TRDJ1
CDR3 DNA: TGTGCTCTTGGGAATACGCGACCTGGGGGCCAAAACACCGATAAACTCATCTTT
CDR3 protein: CALGNTRPGGQNTDKLIF

D gene: TRDD3
V gene: TRDV1
clone size: -
J gene: TRDJ1
CDR3 DNA: TGTGCTCTTGGGGAACTTCCTACAGGTGTACTGGGGGATACGTCGTACACCGATAAACTCATCTTT
CDR3 protein: CALGELPTGVLGDTSYTDKLIF

D gene: TRDD3
V gene: TRDV1
clone size: few
J gene: TRDJ1
CDR3 DNA: TGTGCTCTTGGGGAAAAGCTGGGGGATACACAACGCCAAGGACTCATCTTT
CDR3 protein: CALGEKLGDTQRQGLIF

D gene: -
V gene: TRDV1
clone size: -
J gene: TRDJ1
CDR3 DNA: TGTGCTCTTGGGGACTTATTCCCGTCAGTACTCATCGATAAACTCATCTTT
CDR3 protein: CALGDLFPSVLIDKLIF

D gene: -
V gene: TRDV1
clone size: -
J gene: TRDJ1
CDR3 DNA: TGTGCTCTTGGGGAACCGGGAAGGGGGCCCCACTACACCGATAAACTCATCTTT
CDR3 protein: CALGEPGRGPHYTDKLIF